The 5 T cell receptor beta chains presented below share a single source sample, sequenced in a study of cytomegalovirus exposure and HLA in healthy donors. The PCR contained 60 Vbeta and 13 Jbeta primers. Produced via immunoSEQ multiplex PCR; TCRdb's table is partial and in-frame only. The sample has 150,000 to 200,000 clones; around 80% are singletons. The specimen was PBMCs. These receptor sequences come from a man younger than 30 in good health and CMV-seronegative.

On this clone: Other DNA sequences in the same sample also yield this CDR3. The V call is TRBV9, the J call TRBJ2-5, with D tentatively TRBD1 (6 bases). The CDR3 loop spans 14 amino acids. V was cut by 2 bases and J by 4 bases, with 12 bases left in between. The germline V gene has CDR1 SGDLS and CDR2 YYNGEE. The CDR3 sequence is CASSVEGVGETQYF. CDR3 sequence (DNA): TGTGCCAGCAGCGTTGAGGGGGTAGGAGAGACCCAGTACTTC.

The chain links TRBV4-3 to TRBJ1-4, with D perhaps matching TRBD1 (5 bases). Trimming removed 4 bases from V and 14 bases from J, with 23 bases in between. The CDR3 length is 15 residues. Germline V gives CDR1 LGHNA, CDR2 YSLEER. Here the CDR3 reads CASSPQNGARQLLFF. The CDR3 coding sequence is TGCGCCAGCAGCCCGCAAAATGGGGCTCGCCAGTTGCTGTTTTTT.

The CDR3 here is CASSSWDSSYEQYF. The CDR3 DNA sequence: TGTGCCAGTAGTTCATGGGACAGTTCCTACGAGCAGTACTTC. The chain recombines TRBV19 with TRBJ2-7; 7 positions agree with TRBD1. CDR3 size: 14 residues. The germline V gene has CDR1 LNHDA and CDR2 SQIVND (reference sequence). Trimming took 5 bases from V and 1 from J; bases not matched to a gene: 5. Together with reference TRBV19 and TRBJ2-7, the CDR3 gives the full variable domain: DGGITQSPKYLFRKEGQNVTLSCEQNLNHDAMYWYRQDPGQGLRLIYYSQIVNDFQKGDIAEGYSVSREKKESFPLTVTSAQKNPTAFYLCASSSWDSSYEQYFGPGTRLTVT.

This sequence joins TRBV5-6 and TRBJ1-1, with no clear D. Trimming removed 0 bases from V and 2 bases from J, with 11 bases in between. Germline V CDR1 and CDR2: SGHDT, YYEEEE. The CDR3 is 15 amino acids. CDR3 protein: CASSLVRNQNTEAFF. CDR3 bases: TGTGCCAGCAGCTTGGTGCGGAACCAAAACACTGAAGCTTTCTTT.

V gene TRBV11-3 combines with J gene TRBJ2-7, with D maybe TRBD1 (5 bases). This CDR3 spans 14 amino acids. The germline V gene encodes CDR1 SGHNT and CDR2 YENEEA. Deletions cut 5 bases from V and 6 bases from J, with 17 bases between. The chain's CDR3 is CASSPGLNQGEQYF. The CDR3 nucleotides are TGTGCCAGCAGCCCGGGTCTCAATCAGGGCGAGCAGTACTTC. The whole variable domain, filled in from reference TRBV11-3 and TRBJ2-7, reads EAGVVQSPRYKIIEKKQPVAFWCNPISGHNTLYWYLQNLGQGPELLIRYENEEAVDDSQLPKDRFSAERLKGVDSTLKIQPAELGDSAVYLCASSPGLNQGEQYFGPGTRLTVT.